This is a list of T cell receptor beta chains from one sample in a study of blood T cell repertoires in COVID-19. Libraries were prepared by immunoSEQ multiplex PCR; TCRdb keeps only in-frame clonotypes and omits some of them. The sample has 190,000 or so clones, more than 85% seen once. The material sequenced was peripheral blood. All receptors derive from a man aged 40-49 years with active or convalescent COVID-19. The CDR3 runs from the conserved cysteine through the conserved F or W. Each record gives: V gene, D gene, clone size, J gene, CDR3 protein, CDR3 DNA. The D gene is left open where the match is weak. Clone size appears in some rows only: once, few, many, or a class for an expanded clone.

TRBV5-1	TRBD1	-	TRBJ1-2	CASSSSGGANYGYTF	TGCGCCAGCAGCTCATCAGGGGGCGCGAACTATGGCTACACCTTC
TRBV28	-	few	TRBJ1-5	CASSTPLKPQHF	TGTGCCAGCAGTACTCCCTTGAAGCCCCAGCATTTT
TRBV27	TRBD2	few	TRBJ2-1	CASSLLAGAYNEQFF	TGTGCCAGCAGTTTATTAGCGGGGGCCTACAATGAGCAGTTCTTC
TRBV6-5	TRBD1	-	TRBJ2-3	CASRGQGGVTDTQYF	TGTGCCAGCAGGGGACAGGGTGGCGTAACAGATACGCAGTATTTT
TRBV7-9	-	few	TRBJ1-1	CASDNESTEAFF	TGTGCCAGCGACAATGAGTCCACTGAAGCTTTCTTT
TRBV12-5	-	-	TRBJ1-1	CASGLVGGTTEAFF	TGTGCTAGTGGCCTGGTGGGGGGTACCACTGAAGCTTTCTTT
TRBV6-1	TRBD1	-	TRBJ1-5	CASSEATGGNQPQHF	TGTGCCAGCAGTGAGGCGACAGGGGGAAATCAGCCCCAGCATTTT
TRBV27	-	-	TRBJ1-2	CASSPVKLVGDYGYTF	TGTGCCAGCAGTCCCGTTAAGTTAGTCGGGGACTATGGCTACACCTTC
TRBV6-5	-	few	TRBJ2-5	CASSNRDQPWETQYF	TGTGCCAGCAGTAACCGGGATCAACCGTGGGAGACCCAGTACTTC
TRBV28	TRBD2	-	TRBJ2-1	CASRALAGGGSYNEQFF	TGTGCCAGCAGGGCACTAGCGGGGGGCGGCTCCTACAATGAGCAGTTCTTC
TRBV27	TRBD1	-	TRBJ1-4	CASSPGTGGNEKLFF	TGTGCCAGCAGTCCTGGGACAGGGGGTAATGAAAAACTGTTTTTT
TRBV6-6	-	-	TRBJ1-6	CASSYGQGISPLHF	TGTGCCAGCAGTTACGGTCAGGGGATTTCACCCCTCCACTTT
TRBV7-9	TRBD1	once	TRBJ1-5	CASSLSGGSNQPQHF	TGTGCCAGCAGCTTATCAGGGGGTAGCAATCAGCCCCAGCATTTT
TRBV7-9	-	-	TRBJ1-1	CASDNVNTEAFF	TGTGCCAGTGACAATGTGAACACTGAAGCTTTCTTT
TRBV30	TRBD2	-	TRBJ2-7	CAWSLLAGGRYEQYF	TGTGCCTGGAGTCTACTAGCGGGGGGCAGATACGAGCAGTACTTC
TRBV2	TRBD1	-	TRBJ1-5	CASSEDRAGNQPQHF	TGTGCCAGCAGCGAGGACAGGGCTGGCAATCAGCCCCAGCATTTT
TRBV5-6	TRBD1	-	TRBJ1-4	CASSFWGTGIEKLFF	TGTGCCAGCAGCTTCTGGGGGACAGGGATAGAAAAACTGTTTTTT
TRBV20-1	TRBD2	-	TRBJ2-1	CSASYGTSGYNEQFF	TGCAGTGCTAGTTACGGGACTAGCGGCTACAATGAGCAGTTCTTC
TRBV5-1	TRBD2	once	TRBJ2-5	CASSSQLAVQETQYF	TGCGCCAGCAGCTCGCAACTAGCGGTACAAGAGACCCAGTACTTC
TRBV7-8	TRBD1	once	TRBJ1-5	CASSLTGPNQPQHF	TGTGCCAGCAGCTTGACAGGGCCAAATCAGCCCCAGCATTTT
TRBV10-3	TRBD1	-	TRBJ2-2	CAISVTGGEAGELFF	TGTGCCATCAGCGTAACAGGGGGCGAGGCCGGGGAGCTGTTTTTT
TRBV19	TRBD1	few	TRBJ1-2	CASSSDRVGYTF	TGTGCCAGTAGTAGCGACAGGGTCGGCTACACCTTC
TRBV6-2/TRBV6-3	-	-	TRBJ1-1	CASSYIQTEAFF	TGTGCCAGCAGTTACATCCAGACTGAAGCTTTCTTT
TRBV6-5	TRBD1	-	TRBJ1-1	CASSYTTGGMGTEAFF	TGTGCCAGCAGTTACACCACAGGGGGCATGGGGACTGAAGCTTTCTTT
TRBV6-5	-	-	TRBJ1-2	CASSTGLGYTF	TGTGCCAGCAGCACAGGGTTGGGCTACACCTTC
TRBV3-1/TRBV3-2	-	-	TRBJ2-3	CASRGDSDTQYF	TGTGCCAGCAGGGGGGACTCTGATACGCAGTATTTT
TRBV19	TRBD2	-	TRBJ2-7	CASKRGAEDPYEQYF	TGTGCCAGTAAGCGGGGGGCGGAAGACCCCTACGAGCAGTACTTC
TRBV5-4	-	-	TRBJ2-3	CASNPSPTDTQYF	TGTGCCAGCAACCCTAGTCCCACAGATACGCAGTATTTT
TRBV15	TRBD2	-	TRBJ2-1	CATSRDGGGSYNEQFF	TGTGCCACCAGCAGAGATGGCGGGGGCTCCTACAATGAGCAGTTCTTC